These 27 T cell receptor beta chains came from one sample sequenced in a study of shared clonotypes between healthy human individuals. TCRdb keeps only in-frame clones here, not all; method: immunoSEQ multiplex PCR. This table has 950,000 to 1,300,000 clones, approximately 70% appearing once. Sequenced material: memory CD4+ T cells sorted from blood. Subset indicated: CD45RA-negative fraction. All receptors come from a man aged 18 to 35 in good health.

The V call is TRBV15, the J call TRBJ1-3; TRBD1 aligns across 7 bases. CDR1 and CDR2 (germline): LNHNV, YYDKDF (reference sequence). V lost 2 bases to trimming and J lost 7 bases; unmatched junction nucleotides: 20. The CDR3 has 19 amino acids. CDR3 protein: CATSRYFDRTGGHGNTIYF. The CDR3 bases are TGTGCCACCAGCAGATATTTCGACCGGACAGGCGGCCATGGGAACACCATATATTTT.

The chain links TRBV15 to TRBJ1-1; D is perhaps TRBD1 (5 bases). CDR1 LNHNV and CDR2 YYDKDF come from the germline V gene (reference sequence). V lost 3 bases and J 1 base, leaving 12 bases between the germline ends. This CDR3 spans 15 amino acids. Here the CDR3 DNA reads TGTGCCACCAGCAGGATCGCAGGGACGAACACTGAAGCTTTCTTT. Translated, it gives CATSRIAGTNTEAFF.

CDR3 amino acids: CASSLGGGRDQETQYF. CDR3 bases: TGTGCCAGCAGCTTAGGCGGGGGCCGCGATCAAGAGACCCAGTACTTC. The V and J genes are TRBV7-9 and TRBJ2-5, with D tentatively TRBD2 (7 bases). The CDR3 contains 16 residues. Germline CDR1 and CDR2: SEHNR and FQNEAQ (reference sequence). V was shortened by 1 base and J by 2 bases, with 14 bases between the two germline ends.

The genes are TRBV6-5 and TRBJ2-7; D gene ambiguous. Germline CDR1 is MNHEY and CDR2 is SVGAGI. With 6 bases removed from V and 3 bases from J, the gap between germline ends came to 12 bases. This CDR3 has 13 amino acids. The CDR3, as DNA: TGTGCCAGCAGATGCAAAATGTGCTACGAGCAGTACTTC. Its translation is CASRCKMCYEQYF.

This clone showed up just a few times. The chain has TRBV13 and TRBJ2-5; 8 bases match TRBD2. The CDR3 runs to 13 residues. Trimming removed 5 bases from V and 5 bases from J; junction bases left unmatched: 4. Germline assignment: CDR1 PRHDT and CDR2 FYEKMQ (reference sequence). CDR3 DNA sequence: TGTGCCAGCAGCGCAAGACTAGCGGAGACCCAGTACTTC. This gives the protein CASSARLAETQYF.

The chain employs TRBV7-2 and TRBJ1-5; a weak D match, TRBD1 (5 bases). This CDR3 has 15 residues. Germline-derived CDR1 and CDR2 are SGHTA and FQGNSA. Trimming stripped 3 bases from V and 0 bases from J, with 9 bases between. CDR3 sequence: CASSFWDGSNQPQHF. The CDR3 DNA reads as TGTGCCAGCAGCTTTTGGGACGGTAGCAATCAGCCCCAGCATTTT. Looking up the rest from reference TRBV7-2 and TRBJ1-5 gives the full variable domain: GAGVSQSPSNKVTEKGKDVELRCDPISGHTALYWYRQSLGQGLEFLIYFQGNSAPDKSGLPSDRFSAERTGGSVSTLTIQRTQQEDSAVYLCASSFWDGSNQPQHFGDGTRLSIL.

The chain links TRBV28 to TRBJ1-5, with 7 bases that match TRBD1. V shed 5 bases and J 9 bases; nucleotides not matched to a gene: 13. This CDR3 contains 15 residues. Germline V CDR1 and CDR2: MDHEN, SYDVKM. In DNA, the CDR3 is TGTGCCAGCAGTGCCCAATCAGGGGGAAAGTGGCCCCAGCATTTT. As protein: CASSAQSGGKWPQHF.

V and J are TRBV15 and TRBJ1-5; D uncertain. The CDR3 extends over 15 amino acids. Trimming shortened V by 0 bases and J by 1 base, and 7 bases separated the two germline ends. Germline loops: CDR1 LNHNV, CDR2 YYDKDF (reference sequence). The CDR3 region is CATSRDSKSNQPQHF. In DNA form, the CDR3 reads TGTGCCACCAGCAGAGATTCCAAGAGCAATCAGCCCCAGCATTTT. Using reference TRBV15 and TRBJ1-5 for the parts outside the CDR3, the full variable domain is DAMVIQNPRYQVTQFGKPVTLSCSQTLNHNVMYWYQQKSSQAPKLLFHYYDKDFNNEADTPDNFQSRRPNTSFCFLDIRSPGLGDTAMYLCATSRDSKSNQPQHFGDGTRLSIL.

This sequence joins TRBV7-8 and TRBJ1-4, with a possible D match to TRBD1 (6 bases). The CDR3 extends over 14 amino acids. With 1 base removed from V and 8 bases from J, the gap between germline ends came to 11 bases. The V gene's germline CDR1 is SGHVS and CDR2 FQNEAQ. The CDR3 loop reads CASSLDARGEKLFF. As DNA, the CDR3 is TGTGCCAGCAGCTTAGACGCCAGGGGCGAAAAACTGTTTTTT.

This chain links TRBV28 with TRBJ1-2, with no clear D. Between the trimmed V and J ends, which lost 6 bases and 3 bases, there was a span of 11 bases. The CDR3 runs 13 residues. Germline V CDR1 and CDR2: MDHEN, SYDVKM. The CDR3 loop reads CASSKTQDYGYTF. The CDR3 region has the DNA TGTGCCAGCAGCAAAACCCAGGACTATGGCTACACCTTC.

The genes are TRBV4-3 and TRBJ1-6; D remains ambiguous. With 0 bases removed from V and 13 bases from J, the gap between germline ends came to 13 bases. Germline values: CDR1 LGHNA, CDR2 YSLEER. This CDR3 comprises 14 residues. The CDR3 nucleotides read TGCGCCAGCAGCCAAGAGGTTGGACCTAAGCCCCTCCACTTT. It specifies CASSQEVGPKPLHF.

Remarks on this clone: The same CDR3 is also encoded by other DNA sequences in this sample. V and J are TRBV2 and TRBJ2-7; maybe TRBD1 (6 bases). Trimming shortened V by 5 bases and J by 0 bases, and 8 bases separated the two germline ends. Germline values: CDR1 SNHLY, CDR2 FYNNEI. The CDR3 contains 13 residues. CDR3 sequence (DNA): TGTGCCAGCAGTCGGACAGCCTCCTACGAGCAGTACTTC. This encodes CASSRTASYEQYF.

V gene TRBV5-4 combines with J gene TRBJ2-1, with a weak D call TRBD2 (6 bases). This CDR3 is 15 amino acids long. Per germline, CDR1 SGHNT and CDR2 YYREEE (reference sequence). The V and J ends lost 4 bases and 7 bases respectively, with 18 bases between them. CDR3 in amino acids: CASSTGTGPFNEQFF. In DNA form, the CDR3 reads TGTGCCAGCAGCACGGGGACTGGTCCTTTTAATGAGCAGTTCTTC. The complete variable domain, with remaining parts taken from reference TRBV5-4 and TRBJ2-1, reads ETGVTQSPTHLIKTRGQQVTLRCSSQSGHNTVSWYQQALGQGPQFIFQYYREEENGRGNFPPRFSGLQFPNYSSELNVNALELDDSALYLCASSTGTGPFNEQFFGPGTRLTVL.

CDR3 sequence (DNA): TGTGCCTGGAGAGATCCCGGGACAGGACCTAACTATGGCTACACCTTC. Translation gives CAWRDPGTGPNYGYTF. The chain recombines TRBV30 with TRBJ1-2; 8 nucleotides align to TRBD1. There are 16 residues in the CDR3. V gave up 3 bases and J gave up 0 bases; unmatched junction bases: 9. Germline CDR1 GTSNPN, CDR2 SVGIG (reference sequence).

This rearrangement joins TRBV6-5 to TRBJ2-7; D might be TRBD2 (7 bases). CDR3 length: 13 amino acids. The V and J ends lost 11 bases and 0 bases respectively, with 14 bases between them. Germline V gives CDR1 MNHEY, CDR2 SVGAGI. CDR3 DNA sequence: TGTGCCGCTAGGGGGACTAACTCCTACGAGCAGTACTTC. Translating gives CAARGTNSYEQYF.

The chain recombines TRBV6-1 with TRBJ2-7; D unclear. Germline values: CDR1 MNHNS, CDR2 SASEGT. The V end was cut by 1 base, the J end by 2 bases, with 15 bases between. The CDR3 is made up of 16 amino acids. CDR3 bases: TGTGCCAGCAGTGAAGGGCCAGTCAGTCCCCCCTACGAGCAGTACTTC. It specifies CASSEGPVSPPYEQYF.

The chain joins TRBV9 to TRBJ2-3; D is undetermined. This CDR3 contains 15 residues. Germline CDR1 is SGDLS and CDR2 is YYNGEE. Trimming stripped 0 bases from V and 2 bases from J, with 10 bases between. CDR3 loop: CASSVAGLNTDTQYF. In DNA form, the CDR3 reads TGTGCCAGCAGCGTAGCGGGTCTCAACACAGATACGCAGTATTTT.

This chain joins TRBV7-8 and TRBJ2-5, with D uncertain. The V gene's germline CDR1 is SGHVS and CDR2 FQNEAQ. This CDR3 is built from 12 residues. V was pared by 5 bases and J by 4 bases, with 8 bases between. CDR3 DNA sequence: TGTGCCAGCAGCCCCCAGACAGAGACCCAGTACTTC. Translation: CASSPQTETQYF.

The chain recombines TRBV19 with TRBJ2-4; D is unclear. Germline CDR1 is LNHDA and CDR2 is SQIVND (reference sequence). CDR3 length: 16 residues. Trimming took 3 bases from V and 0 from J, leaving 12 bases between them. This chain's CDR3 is CASSMKLALAKNIQYF. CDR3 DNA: TGTGCCAGTAGTATGAAGTTAGCACTAGCCAAAAACATTCAGTACTTC.

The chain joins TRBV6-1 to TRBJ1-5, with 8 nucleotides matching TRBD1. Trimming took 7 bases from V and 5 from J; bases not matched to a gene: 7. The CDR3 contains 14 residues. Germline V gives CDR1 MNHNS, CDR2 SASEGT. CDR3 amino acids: CASNPDREYQPQHF. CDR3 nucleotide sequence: TGTGCCAGCAACCCGGACAGGGAATATCAGCCCCAGCATTTT.

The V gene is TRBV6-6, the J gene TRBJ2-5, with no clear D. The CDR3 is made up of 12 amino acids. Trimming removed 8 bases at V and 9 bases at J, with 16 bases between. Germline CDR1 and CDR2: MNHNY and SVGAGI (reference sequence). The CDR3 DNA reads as TGTGCCAGCCGCCCCTCTGATGGGGCCCAGTACTTC. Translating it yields CASRPSDGAQYF.

CDR3 nucleotide sequence: TGTGCCAGCAGCGGGCTAGCGGGAGGACGAGGTACAGATACGCAGTATTTT. This encodes CASSGLAGGRGTDTQYF. The J gene is TRBJ2-3, the V gene TRBV9; 11 nucleotides align to TRBD2. Germline V CDR1 and CDR2: SGDLS, YYNGEE. V was pared by 3 bases and J by 3 bases, with 9 bases of the junction left unmatched. This CDR3 has 17 amino acids.

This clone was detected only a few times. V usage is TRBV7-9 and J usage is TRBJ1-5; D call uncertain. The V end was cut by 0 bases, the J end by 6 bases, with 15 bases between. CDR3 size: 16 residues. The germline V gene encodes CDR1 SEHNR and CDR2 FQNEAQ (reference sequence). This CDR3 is CASSLAYQSEVQPQHF. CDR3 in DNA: TGTGCCAGCAGCTTAGCGTACCAGTCCGAGGTTCAGCCCCAGCATTTT. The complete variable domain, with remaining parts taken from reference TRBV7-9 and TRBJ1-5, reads DTGVSQNPRHKITKRGQNVTFRCDPISEHNRLYWYRQTLGQGPEFLTYFQNEAQLEKSRLLSDRFSAERPKGSFSTLEIQRTEQGDSAMYLCASSLAYQSEVQPQHFGDGTRLSIL.

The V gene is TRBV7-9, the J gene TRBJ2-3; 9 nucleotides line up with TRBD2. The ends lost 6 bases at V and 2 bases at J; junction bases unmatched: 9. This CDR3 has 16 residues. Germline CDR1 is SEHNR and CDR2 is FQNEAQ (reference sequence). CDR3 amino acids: CASRFGLAGTTDTQYF. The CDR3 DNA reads TGTGCCAGCAGGTTCGGGCTAGCGGGGACCACAGATACGCAGTATTTT. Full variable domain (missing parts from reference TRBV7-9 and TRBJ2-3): DTGVSQNPRHKITKRGQNVTFRCDPISEHNRLYWYRQTLGQGPEFLTYFQNEAQLEKSRLLSDRFSAERPKGSFSTLEIQRTEQGDSAMYLCASRFGLAGTTDTQYFGPGTRLTVL.

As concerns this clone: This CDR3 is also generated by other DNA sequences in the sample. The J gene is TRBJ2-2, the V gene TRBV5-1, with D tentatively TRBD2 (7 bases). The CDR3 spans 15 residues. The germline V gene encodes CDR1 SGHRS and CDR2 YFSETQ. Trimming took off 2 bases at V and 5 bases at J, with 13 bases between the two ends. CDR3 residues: CASSLVGGPTGELFF. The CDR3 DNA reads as TGCGCCAGCAGCTTAGTCGGGGGGCCTACCGGGGAGCTGTTTTTT.

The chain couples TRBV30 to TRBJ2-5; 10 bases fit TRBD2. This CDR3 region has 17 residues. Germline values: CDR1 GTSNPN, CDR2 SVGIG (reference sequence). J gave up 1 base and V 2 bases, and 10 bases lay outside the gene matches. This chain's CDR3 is CAWSLAGGPGFQETQYF. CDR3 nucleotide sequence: TGTGCCTGGAGTTTAGCGGGGGGCCCCGGCTTCCAAGAGACCCAGTACTTC.

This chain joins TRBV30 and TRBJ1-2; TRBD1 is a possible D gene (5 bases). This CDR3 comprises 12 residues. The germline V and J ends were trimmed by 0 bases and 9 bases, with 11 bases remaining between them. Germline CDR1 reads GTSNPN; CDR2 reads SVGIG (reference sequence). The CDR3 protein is CAWSVGTESYTF. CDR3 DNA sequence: TGTGCCTGGAGTGTAGGGACGGAAAGCTACACCTTC.